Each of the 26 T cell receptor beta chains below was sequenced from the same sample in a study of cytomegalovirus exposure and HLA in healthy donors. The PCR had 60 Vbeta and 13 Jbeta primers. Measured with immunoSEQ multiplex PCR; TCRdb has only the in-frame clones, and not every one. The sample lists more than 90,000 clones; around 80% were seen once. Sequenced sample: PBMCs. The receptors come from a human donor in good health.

The CDR3 reads CASSLRDRGSRGYTF. The CDR3 DNA reads TGTGCCAGCAGCTTGAGGGACAGGGGCTCTAGAGGCTACACCTTC. The rearrangement joins TRBV5-6 to TRBJ1-2, with 10 positions matching TRBD1. V shed 1 base, J shed 8 bases, and the junction held 8 bases outside the gene matches. This CDR3 comprises 15 residues. Germline V gives CDR1 SGHDT, CDR2 YYEEEE.

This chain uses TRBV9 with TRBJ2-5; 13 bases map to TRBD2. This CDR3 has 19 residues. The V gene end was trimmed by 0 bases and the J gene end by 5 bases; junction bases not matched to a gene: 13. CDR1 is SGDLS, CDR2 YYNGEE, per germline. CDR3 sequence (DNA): TGTGCCAGCAGCGTAGCAGGACTAGCGGGGGAGTTTGGGAAGGAGACCCAGTACTTC. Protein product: CASSVAGLAGEFGKETQYF.

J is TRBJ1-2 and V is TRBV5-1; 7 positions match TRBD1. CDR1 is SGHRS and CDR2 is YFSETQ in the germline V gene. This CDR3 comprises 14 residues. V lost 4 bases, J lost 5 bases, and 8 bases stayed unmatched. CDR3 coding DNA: TGCGCCAGCAGCCCAGAACGACAGGGTTATGGCTACACCTTC. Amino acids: CASSPERQGYGYTF.

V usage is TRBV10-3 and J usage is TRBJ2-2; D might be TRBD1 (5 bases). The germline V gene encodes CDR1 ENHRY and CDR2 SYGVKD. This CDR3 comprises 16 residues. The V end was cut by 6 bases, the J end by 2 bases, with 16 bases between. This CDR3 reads CAIRGGWQGNTGELFF. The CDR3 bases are TGTGCCATCAGGGGTGGTTGGCAGGGTAACACCGGGGAGCTGTTTTTT.

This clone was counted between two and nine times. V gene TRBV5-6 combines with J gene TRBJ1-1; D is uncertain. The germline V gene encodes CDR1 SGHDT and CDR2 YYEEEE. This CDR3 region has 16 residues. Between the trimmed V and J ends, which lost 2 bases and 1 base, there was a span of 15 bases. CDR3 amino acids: CASSFGSVSSNTEAFF. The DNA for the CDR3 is TGTGCCAGCAGCTTTGGGAGTGTATCCTCGAACACTGAAGCTTTCTTT.

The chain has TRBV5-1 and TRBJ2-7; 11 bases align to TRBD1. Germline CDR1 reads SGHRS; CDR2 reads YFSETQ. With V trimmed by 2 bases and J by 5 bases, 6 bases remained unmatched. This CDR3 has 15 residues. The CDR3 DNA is TGCGCCAGCAGCTTTGGAGGACAGGGGGCGGACGAGCAGTACTTC. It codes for CASSFGGQGADEQYF.

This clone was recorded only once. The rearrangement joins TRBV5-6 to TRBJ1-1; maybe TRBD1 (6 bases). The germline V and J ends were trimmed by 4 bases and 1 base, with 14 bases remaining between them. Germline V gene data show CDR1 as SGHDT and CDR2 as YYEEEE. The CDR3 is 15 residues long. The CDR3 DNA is TGTGCCAGCAGCGTGACAGGTTTAAAGAACACTGAAGCTTTCTTT. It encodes CASSVTGLKNTEAFF.

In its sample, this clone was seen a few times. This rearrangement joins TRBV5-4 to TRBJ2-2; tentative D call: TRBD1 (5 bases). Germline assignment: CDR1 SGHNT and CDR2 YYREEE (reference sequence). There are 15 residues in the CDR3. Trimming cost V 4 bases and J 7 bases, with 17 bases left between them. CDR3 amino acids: CASSPSGATDGELFF. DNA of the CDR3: TGTGCCAGCAGCCCTTCTGGGGCAACGGACGGGGAGCTGTTTTTT.

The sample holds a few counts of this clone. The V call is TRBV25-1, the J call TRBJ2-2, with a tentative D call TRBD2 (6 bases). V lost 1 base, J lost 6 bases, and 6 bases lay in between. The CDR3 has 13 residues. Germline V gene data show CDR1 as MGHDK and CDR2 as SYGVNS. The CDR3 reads CASSEWGAGELFF. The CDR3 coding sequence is TGTGCCAGCAGTGAATGGGGGGCCGGGGAGCTGTTTTTT.

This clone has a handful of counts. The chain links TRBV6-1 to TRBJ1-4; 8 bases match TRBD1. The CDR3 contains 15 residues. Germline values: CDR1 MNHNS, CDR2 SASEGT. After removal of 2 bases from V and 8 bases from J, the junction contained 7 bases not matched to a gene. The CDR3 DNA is TGTGCCAGCAGTGAATTGGACAGGGTCGGGGAAAAACTGTTTTTT. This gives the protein CASSELDRVGEKLFF.

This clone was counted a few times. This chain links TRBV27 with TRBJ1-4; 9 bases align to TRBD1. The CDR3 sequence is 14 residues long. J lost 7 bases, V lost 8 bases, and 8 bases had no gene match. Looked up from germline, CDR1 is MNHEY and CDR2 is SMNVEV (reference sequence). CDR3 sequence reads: CASGAGTGSEKLFF. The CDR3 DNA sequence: TGTGCCAGCGGGGCCGGGACAGGGTCTGAAAAACTGTTTTTT.

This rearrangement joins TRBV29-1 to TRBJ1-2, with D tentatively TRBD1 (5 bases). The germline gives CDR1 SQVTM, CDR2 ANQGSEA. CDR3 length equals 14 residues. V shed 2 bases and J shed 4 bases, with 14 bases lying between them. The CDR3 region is CSVEQGVPPYGYTF. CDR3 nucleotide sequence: TGCAGCGTTGAACAGGGTGTTCCCCCCTATGGCTACACCTTC. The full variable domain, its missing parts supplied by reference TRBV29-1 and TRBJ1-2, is SAVISQKPSRDICQRGTSLTIQCQVDSQVTMMFWYRQQPGQSLTLIATANQGSEATYESGFVIDKFPISRPNLTFSTLTVSNMSPEDSSIYLCSVEQGVPPYGYTFGSGTRLTVV.

Here the CDR3 DNA reads TGTGCCAGCAGTGACCAGACAGGGGGCAACACTGAAGCTTTCTTT. It translates to CASSDQTGGNTEAFF. The chain has TRBV6-4 and TRBJ1-1, with 10 positions matching TRBD1. The CDR3 is made up of 15 amino acids. Germline lookup yields CDR1 MRHNA and CDR2 SNTAGT. V shed 2 bases, J shed 2 bases, and the junction held 2 bases outside the gene matches.

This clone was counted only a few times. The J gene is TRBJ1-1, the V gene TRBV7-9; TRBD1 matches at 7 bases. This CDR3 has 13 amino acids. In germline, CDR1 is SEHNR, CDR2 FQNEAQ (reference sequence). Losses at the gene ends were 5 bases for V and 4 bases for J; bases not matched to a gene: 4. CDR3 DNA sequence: TGTGCCAGCAGCACTACAGGGGCCACTGAAGCTTTCTTT. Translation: CASSTTGATEAFF.

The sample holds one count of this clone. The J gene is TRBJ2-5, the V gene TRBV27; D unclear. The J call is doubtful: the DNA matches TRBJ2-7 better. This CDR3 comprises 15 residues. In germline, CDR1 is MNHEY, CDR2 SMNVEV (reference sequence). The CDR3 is CASSLGPWPSYEQYF. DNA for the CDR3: TGTGCCAGCAGTTTAGGGCCCTGGCCCTCCTACGAGCAGTACTTC.

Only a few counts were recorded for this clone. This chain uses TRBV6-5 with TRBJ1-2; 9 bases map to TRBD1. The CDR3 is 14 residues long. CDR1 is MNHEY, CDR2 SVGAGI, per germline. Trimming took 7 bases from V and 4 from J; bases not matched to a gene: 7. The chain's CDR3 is CASTTGDRVYGYTF. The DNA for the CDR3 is TGTGCCAGCACCACAGGGGACAGGGTCTATGGCTACACCTTC.

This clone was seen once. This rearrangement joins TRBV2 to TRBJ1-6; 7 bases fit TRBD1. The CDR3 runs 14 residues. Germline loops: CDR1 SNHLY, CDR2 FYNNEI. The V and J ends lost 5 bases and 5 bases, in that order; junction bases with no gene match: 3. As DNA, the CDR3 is TGTGCCAGCAGTAACAGGGGTGATAATTCACCCCTCCACTTT. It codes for CASSNRGDNSPLHF.

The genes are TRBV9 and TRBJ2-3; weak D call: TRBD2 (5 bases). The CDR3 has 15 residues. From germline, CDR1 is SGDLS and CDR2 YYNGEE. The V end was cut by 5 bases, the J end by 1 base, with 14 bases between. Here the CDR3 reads CASSRGSGGTDTQYF. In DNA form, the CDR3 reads TGTGCCAGCAGTAGAGGGAGCGGAGGCACAGATACGCAGTATTTT.

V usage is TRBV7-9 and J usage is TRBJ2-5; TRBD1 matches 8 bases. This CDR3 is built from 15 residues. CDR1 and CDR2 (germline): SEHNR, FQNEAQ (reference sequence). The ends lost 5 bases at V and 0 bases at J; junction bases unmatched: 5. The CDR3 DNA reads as TGTGCCAGCAGCCCACGGACAGGGCACCAAGAGACCCAGTACTTC. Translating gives CASSPRTGHQETQYF.

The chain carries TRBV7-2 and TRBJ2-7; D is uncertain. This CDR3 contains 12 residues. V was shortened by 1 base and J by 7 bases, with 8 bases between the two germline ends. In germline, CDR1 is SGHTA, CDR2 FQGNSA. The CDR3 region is CASSLGTWEQYF. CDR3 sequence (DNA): TGTGCCAGCAGCTTAGGCACATGGGAGCAGTACTTC. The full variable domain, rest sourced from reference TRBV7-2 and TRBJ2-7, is GAGVSQSPSNKVTEKGKDVELRCDPISGHTALYWYRQSLGQGLEFLIYFQGNSAPDKSGLPSDRFSAERTGGSVSTLTIQRTQQEDSAVYLCASSLGTWEQYFGPGTRLTVT.

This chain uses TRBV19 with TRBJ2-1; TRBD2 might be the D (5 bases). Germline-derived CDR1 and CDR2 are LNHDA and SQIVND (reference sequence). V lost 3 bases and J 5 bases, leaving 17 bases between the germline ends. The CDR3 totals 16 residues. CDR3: CASSIRQGPGNNEQFF. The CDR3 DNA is TGTGCCAGTAGTATCCGTCAAGGCCCGGGAAACAATGAGCAGTTCTTC.

CDR3 sequence reads: CASSFGSGEGTEAFF. CDR3 coding DNA: TGTGCCAGCAGTTTCGGGAGTGGGGAAGGGACTGAAGCTTTCTTT. The rearrangement uses TRBV28 and TRBJ1-1; D remains ambiguous. Germline V gene sequence: CDR1 MDHEN, CDR2 SYDVKM. V lost 3 bases to trimming and J lost 5 bases, with 16 bases between them. The CDR3 is 15 residues long. The variable domain in full, completed from reference TRBV28 and TRBJ1-1, reads DVKVTQSSRYLVKRTGEKVFLECVQDMDHENMFWYRQDPGLGLRLIYFSYDVKMKEKGDIPEGYSVSREKKERFSLILESASTNQTSMYLCASSFGSGEGTEAFFGQGTRLTVV.

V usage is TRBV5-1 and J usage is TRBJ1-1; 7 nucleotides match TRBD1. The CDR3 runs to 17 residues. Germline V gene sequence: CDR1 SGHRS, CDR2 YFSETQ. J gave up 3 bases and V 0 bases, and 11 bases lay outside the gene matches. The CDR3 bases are TGCGCCAGCAGCTTGGTCCCCAGGGGGAGATGGGACACTGAAGCTTTCTTT. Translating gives CASSLVPRGRWDTEAFF.

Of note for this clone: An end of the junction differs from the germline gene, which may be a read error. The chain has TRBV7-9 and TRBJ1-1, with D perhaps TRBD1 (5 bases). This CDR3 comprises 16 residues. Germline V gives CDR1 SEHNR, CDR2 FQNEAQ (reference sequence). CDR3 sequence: CSSSPFDSFQNTEAFF. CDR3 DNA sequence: TGTTCCAGCAGCCCGTTCGACAGTTTTCAGAACACTGAAGCTTTCTTT.

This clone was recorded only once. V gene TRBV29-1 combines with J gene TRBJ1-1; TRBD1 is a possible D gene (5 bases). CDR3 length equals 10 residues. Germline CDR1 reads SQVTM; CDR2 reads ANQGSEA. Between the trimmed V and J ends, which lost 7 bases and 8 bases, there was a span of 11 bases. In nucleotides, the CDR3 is TGCAGCGGGCAAACAGGAGAAGCTTTCTTT. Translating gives CSGQTGEAFF. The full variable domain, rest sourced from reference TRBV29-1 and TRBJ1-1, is SAVISQKPSRDICQRGTSLTIQCQVDSQVTMMFWYRQQPGQSLTLIATANQGSEATYESGFVIDKFPISRPNLTFSTLTVSNMSPEDSSIYLCSGQTGEAFFGQGTRLTVV.

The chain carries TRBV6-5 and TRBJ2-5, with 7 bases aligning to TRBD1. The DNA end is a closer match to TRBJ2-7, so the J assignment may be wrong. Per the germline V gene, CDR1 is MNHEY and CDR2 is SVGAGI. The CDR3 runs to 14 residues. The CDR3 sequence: CASREPGQLYEQYF. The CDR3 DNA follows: TGTGCCAGCAGAGAACCGGGACAGCTCTACGAGCAGTACTTC.